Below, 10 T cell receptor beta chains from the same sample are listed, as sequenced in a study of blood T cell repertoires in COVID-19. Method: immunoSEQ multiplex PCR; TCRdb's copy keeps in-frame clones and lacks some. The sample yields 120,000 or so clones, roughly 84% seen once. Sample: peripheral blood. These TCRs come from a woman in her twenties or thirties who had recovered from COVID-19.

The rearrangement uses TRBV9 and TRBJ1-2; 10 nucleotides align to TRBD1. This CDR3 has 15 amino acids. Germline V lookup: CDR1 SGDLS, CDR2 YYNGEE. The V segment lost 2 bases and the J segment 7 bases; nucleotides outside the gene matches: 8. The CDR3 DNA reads TGTGCCAGCAGCGTCCCCGGGACAGGGGCGCTTGGCTACACCTTC. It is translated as CASSVPGTGALGYTF.

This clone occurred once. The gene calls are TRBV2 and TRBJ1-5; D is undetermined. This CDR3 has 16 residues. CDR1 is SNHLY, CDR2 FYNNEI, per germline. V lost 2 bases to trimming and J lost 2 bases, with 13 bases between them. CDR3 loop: CASSENQVARNQPQHF. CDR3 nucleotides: TGTGCCAGCAGTGAAAATCAGGTAGCGCGCAATCAGCCCCAGCATTTT.

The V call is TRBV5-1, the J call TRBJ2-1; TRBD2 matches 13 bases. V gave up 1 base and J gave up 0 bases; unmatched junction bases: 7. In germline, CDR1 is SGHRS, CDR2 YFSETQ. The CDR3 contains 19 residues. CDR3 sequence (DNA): TGCGCCAGCAGCTTGACTAGCGGGAGGGTCCAATCCTCCTACAATGAGCAGTTCTTC. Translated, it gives CASSLTSGRVQSSYNEQFF. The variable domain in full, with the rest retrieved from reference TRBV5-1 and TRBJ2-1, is KAGVTQTPRYLIKTRGQQVTLSCSPISGHRSVSWYQQTPGQGLQFLFEYFSETQRNKGNFPGRFSGRQFSNSRSEMNVSTLELGDSALYLCASSLTSGRVQSSYNEQFFGPGTRLTVL.

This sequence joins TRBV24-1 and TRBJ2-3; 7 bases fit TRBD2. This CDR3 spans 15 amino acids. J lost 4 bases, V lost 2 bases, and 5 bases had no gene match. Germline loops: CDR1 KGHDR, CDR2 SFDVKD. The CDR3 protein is CATSDSTSLADTQYF. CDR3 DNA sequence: TGTGCCACCAGTGATTCGACTAGCTTAGCAGATACGCAGTATTTT.

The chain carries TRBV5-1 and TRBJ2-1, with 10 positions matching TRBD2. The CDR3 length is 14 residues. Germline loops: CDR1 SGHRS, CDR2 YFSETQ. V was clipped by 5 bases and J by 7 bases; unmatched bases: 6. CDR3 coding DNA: TGCGCCAGCAGTGTAGCGGGGGGACCTAATGAGCAGTTCTTC. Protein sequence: CASSVAGGPNEQFF.

CDR3 nucleotides: TGTGCCAGTAGGGATAAGAGCGGGAAGGGCCAAACCGGGGAGCTGTTTTTT. It codes for CASRDKSGKGQTGELFF. This rearrangement joins TRBV19 to TRBJ2-2, with 7 nucleotides matching TRBD2. J gave up 5 bases and V 6 bases, and 15 bases lay outside the gene matches. Germline loops: CDR1 LNHDA, CDR2 SQIVND (reference sequence). The CDR3 has 17 residues.

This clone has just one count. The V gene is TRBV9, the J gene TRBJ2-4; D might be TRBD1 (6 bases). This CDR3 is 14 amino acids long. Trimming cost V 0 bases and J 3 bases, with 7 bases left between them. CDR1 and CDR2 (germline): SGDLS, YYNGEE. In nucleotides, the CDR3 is TGTGCCAGCAGCGTAGGGACAGACAAAAACATTCAGTACTTC. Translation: CASSVGTDKNIQYF. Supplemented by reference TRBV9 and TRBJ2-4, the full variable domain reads DSGVTQTPKHLITATGQRVTLRCSPRSGDLSVYWYQQSLDQGLQFLIQYYNGEERAKGNILERFSAQQFPDLHSELNLSSLELGDSALYFCASSVGTDKNIQYFGAGTRLSVL.

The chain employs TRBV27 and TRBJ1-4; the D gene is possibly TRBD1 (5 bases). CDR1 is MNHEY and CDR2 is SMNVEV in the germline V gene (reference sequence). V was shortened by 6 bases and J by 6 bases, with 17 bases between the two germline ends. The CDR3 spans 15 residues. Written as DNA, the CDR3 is TGTGCCAGCAGCCCAGATAGGGGTACGGATGAAAAACTGTTTTTT. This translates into CASSPDRGTDEKLFF.

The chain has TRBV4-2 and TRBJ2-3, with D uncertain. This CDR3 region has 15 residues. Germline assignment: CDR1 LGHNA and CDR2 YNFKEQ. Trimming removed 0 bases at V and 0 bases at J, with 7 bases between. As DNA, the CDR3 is TGTGCCAGCAGCCAAGATTTAGTGAGCACAGATACGCAGTATTTT. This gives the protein CASSQDLVSTDTQYF.

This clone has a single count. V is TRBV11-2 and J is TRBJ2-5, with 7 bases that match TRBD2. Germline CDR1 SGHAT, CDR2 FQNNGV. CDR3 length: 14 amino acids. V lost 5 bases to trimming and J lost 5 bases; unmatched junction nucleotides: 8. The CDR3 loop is CASSPGRAGETQYF. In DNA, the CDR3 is TGTGCCAGCAGCCCGGGGAGGGCGGGGGAGACCCAGTACTTC. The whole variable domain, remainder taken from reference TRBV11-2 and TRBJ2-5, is EAGVAQSPRYKIIEKRQSVAFWCNPISGHATLYWYQQILGQGPKLLIQFQNNGVVDDSQLPKDRFSAERLKGVDSTLKIQPAKLEDSAVYLCASSPGRAGETQYFGPGTRLLVL.